This TCR beta chain was recorded in a study of regulatory T cells in long-lasting Graves disease (dated by TCRdb to about 2021). Notes on the research overall: Newly diagnosed Graves' disease patients had taken antithyroid drugs for less than 3 months. Peripheral blood TCR sequencing and RNA sequencing compared persistent Graves' disease patients with newly diagnosed Graves' disease patients. The study was registered as a clinical trial and conducted in China. A total of around 35 samples were covered by TCR sequencing, comprising 13 persistent and 20 or so newly diagnosed Graves' disease patients. Summary of the overall study and its limitations: The authors noted that the small sample size was a limitation that may lower accuracy. TRBV28, TRBJ1-2 and TRBJ2-5 were preferentially used in persistent disease, while TRBV20-1 and TRBJ2-1 were favored in newly diagnosed disease. Peripheral blood alone was examined, since thyroid tissue, which constituted the primary lesion, could not be accessed. Persistent Graves' disease patients showed lower TCR Shannon entropy and fewer highly expanded clones than newly diagnosed patients, suggesting clonal expansion. Only the TCR beta chain was sequenced and analyzed. A larger number of public clonotypes was shared among persistent patients (approximately 3,000) than among newly diagnosed patients (roughly 930).

This clonotype was counted many times. Its antigen remains undetermined. Base qualities are not provided; no much larger clone lies one nucleotide away. What the time point label conveys for this sample: newly diagnosed GD, antithyroid drugs for less than 3 months. For both TCR sequencing and RNA sequencing, RNA was extracted from PBMCs using TRIzol. Graves' disease was diagnosed according to American Thyroid Association guidelines. Patients were recruited from an endocrinology department in Xi'an, China. Each patient gave 7.5 to 10 milliliters of peripheral blood, collected in an EDTA anticoagulant tube. Ficoll Paque Plus density gradient separation was used to isolate PBMCs, and no further T cell sorting was done. RNA quality was checked with an Agilent 2100 Bioanalyzer and agarose gel, and concentration with a NanoDrop 2000. Library method: multiplex PCR. The sample was run on an Illumina HiSeq 4000. TCR beta libraries were built with iRepertoire HTBI primers and Arm-PCR amplification of CDR3 regions. Gel purification was performed on PCR products prior to sequencing. On the authors' methods: Across samples, approximately 68 TRBV and around 15 TRBJ segments were identified and used for gene usage analysis of CDR3 amino acid clonotypes. COPE and FqMerger were used to merge filtered high-quality paired reads into contigs. BLAST was used to align contigs to the IMGT TRBV, TRBD and TRBJ reference genes, and CDR3 was defined following IMGT. Highly expanded clones were defined as clonotypes with a frequency above 0.1%. Shannon entropy served as the measure of repertoire diversity, while the Gini coefficient captured V-J evenness. Public clonotypes were defined as clonotypes shared by more than one individual. Using fastp trimming at Q25 and MiXCR clonotype assembly, TCRdb reanalyzed the public sequencing data and kept in-frame beta chains. Rows are combined by CDR3 protein, so each entry shows the most common genes and DNA. The V and J calls and clone size come from TCRdb's table, not from the authors' own analysis. The sample contains some 460,000 distinct CDR3 sequences, 15% to 20% of them found a single time. The top ten hold 12% of the sample.

CDR1 and CDR2, looked up from the germline V gene (reference sequence), are DFQATT and SNEGSKA. Reading from cysteine to phenylalanine, the CDR3 counts 13 amino acids. Of all the DNA, just the CDR3 is kept, 39 bases in frame from base 1. V and J lose 4 bases and 2 bases, and a span of 10 bases separates them. These data also featured in a second study, about T cells in Graves' hyperthyroidism and ophthalmopathy. That second publication adds: Graves' hyperthyroidism was defined as stable when no progression to ophthalmopathy occurred over 18 months of follow-up. Hyperthyroidism patients were newly diagnosed, with disease duration under 2 months, and aged 18 to 65 years. Exclusion was applied to patients with uncontrolled infections, other autoimmune diseases, pregnancy or lactation. Clinical symptoms, serum thyroxine and TRAb, thyroid ultrasound, and orbital computed tomography formed the basis for the diagnoses. The TCR CDR3 was subjected to a first round of RT-PCR using the HTBI primer set and the Qiagen OneStep RT-PCR kit. Blood samples also contained most of the expanded thyroid clonotypes (frequency above 0.001), which suggests that blood repertoires may reflect thyroid immune responses. Ophthalmopathy was separated from stable hyperthyroidism by a 13 V-J signature model, with about 86% sensitivity and roughly 81% specificity obtained in cross-validation and 80%/75% obtained in testing. During validation, the model predicted progression to ophthalmopathy a median of approximately six months ahead of onset, with almost 71% sensitivity and under 85% specificity. To identify TCR V-J signatures that set the groups apart, the researchers used a discovery cohort of about a hundred patients, made up of 40 to 45 with Graves' ophthalmopathy and about 60 with stable Graves' hyperthyroidism. Whether ophthalmopathy could be predicted prospectively was tested in an independent validation cohort made up of 18 to 20 hyperthyroidism patients plus 17 patients who later progressed to ophthalmopathy. The 100 discovery patients were randomly split 7:3 into training and test sets. In roughly six Graves' hyperthyroidism patients, the study also compared T-cell repertoires from thyroid tissue with T-cell repertoires from blood. Once sampling was done, hyperthyroidism patients were given methimazole at a starting dose of 30 mg daily, whereas ophthalmopathy patients were given high-dose intravenous methylprednisolone. The libraries were constructed in a second round of multiplex PCR and then size-selected and purified. Paired-end sequencing of the libraries was performed with 100 bp reads on an Illumina HiSeq2000. Raw data were processed with SOAPnuke, discarding reads with adapters, uncalled bases, mean Phred below 15, or no exact constant-primer or identifier match. COPE v1.2.5 was used to merge high-quality paired reads, and clonotypes were defined as unique nucleotide sequences. MiTCR v1.1 was used to align the clonotypes against IMGT TRBV, TRBD and TRBJ reference segments. The analysis was restricted to V-J combinations with a frequency above 0.0001, which together covered 99.2% of the repertoires. The TCS score was defined as the ratio of F50 (clonal expansion) to E x V (chaos), calculated using BLOSUM62-based TCRdist between CDR3 peptides within each V-J. Welch's t-statistics and random forest reduced 514 V-J features to 13, which were used in a naive Bayes classifier (R e1071). No statistical method was used to set the sample size in advance, and investigators knew the group allocation. According to the paper, TCR Vbeta CDR3 sequencing was carried out on approximately 140 peripheral blood samples, which came from under 50 ophthalmopathy, 70 to 80 hyperthyroidism and roughly 17 progressor patients.

The chain is encoded by TRBV20-1 joined to TRBJ2-3; the D gene cannot be named for sure. The sample here was peripheral blood mononuclear cells (PBMCs), taken at new diagnosis, from a patient treated with antithyroid drugs. This sequence was found in a man aged 35 to 55 with Graves disease. Donor details come from another sample of the same person, matched by shared clones. For the CDR3, the sequence is CSATNTITDTQYF. DNA sequence: TGCAGTGCTACTAATACCATCACAGATACGCAGTATTTT.